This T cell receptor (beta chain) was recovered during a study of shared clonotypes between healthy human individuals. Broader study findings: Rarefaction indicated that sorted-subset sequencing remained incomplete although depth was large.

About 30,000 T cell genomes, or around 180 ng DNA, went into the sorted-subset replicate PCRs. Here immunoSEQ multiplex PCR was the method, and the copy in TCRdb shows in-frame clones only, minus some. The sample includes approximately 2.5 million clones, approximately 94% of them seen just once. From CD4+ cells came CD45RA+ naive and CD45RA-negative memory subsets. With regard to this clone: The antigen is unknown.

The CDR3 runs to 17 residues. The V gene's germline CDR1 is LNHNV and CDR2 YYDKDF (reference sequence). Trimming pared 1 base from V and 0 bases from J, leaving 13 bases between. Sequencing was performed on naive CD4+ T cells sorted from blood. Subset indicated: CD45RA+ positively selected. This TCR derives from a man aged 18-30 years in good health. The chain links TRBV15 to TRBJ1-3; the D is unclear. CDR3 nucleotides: TGTGCCACCAGCAGAGCCGAAGACCGAGCCTCTGGAAACACCATATATTTT. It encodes CATSRAEDRASGNTIYF. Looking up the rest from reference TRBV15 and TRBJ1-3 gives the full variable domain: DAMVIQNPRYQVTQFGKPVTLSCSQTLNHNVMYWYQQKSSQAPKLLFHYYDKDFNNEADTPDNFQSRRPNTSFCFLDIRSPGLGDTAMYLCATSRAEDRASGNTIYFGEGSWLTVV.